The present entry profiles one T cell receptor (beta chain) with its context. Antigen: not known. Second doses at about 4 or about 12 weeks were pooled. This record belongs to a study of T cell responses to AZD1222 COVID-19 vaccine. Study-level results: All repertoire sampling was performed exclusively after the peak T cell response. Clonal diversity was possibly underestimated, and white British individuals and females predominated among donors. With two AZD1222 doses given, Spike-specific TCR breadth and depth both rose.

Some clones are missing from TCRdb's copy, which holds only in-frame ones; the method was immunoSEQ multiplex PCR. The table records under 150,000 clones, around 90% of them present only once. The sample consisted of peripheral blood, taken 28 days after the second AZD1222 dose. The TCR originated in an adult who received the AZD1222 COVID-19 vaccine.

The CDR3 is CASSGWTSGIYQETQYF. The DNA for the CDR3 is TGTGCCAGCAGTGGCTGGACTAGCGGGATTTACCAAGAGACCCAGTACTTC. The chain carries TRBV25-1 and TRBJ2-5, with TRBD2 matching over 12 bases. Per the germline V gene, CDR1 is MGHDK and CDR2 is SYGVNS. The CDR3 extends over 17 amino acids. Trimming removed 4 bases from V and 0 bases from J; junction bases left unmatched: 6.